What follows describes a single T cell receptor (beta chain). Here immunoSEQ multiplex PCR was the method, and the copy in TCRdb shows in-frame clones only, minus some. Among hundreds of thousands of clones listed, approximately 88% were seen once. The data belong to a study of blood T cell repertoires in COVID-19. The sequencing sample was made of peripheral blood. This TCR derives from a woman aged 45 to 65 with COVID-19, enrolled during active disease.

CDR3: CASSWERGTEAFF. In nucleotides, the CDR3 is TGCGCCAGCAGTTGGGAACGGGGGACTGAAGCTTTCTTT. The V call is TRBV5-1, the J call TRBJ1-1; possible D gene TRBD1, 5 bases. V lost 5 bases and J lost 5, with 13 bases in between. Germline lookup yields CDR1 SGHRS and CDR2 YFSETQ. The CDR3 sequence is 13 residues long.